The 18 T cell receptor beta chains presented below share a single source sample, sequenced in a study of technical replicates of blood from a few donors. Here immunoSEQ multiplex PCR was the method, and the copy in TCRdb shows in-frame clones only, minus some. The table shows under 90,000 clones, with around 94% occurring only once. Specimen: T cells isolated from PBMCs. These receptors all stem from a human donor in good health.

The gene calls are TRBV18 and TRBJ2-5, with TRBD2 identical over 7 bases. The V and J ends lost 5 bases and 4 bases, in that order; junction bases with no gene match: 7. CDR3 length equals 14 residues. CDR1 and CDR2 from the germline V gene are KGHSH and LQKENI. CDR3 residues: CASSKFGEGETQYF. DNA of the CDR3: TGTGCCAGCTCAAAGTTTGGGGAGGGAGAGACCCAGTACTTC.

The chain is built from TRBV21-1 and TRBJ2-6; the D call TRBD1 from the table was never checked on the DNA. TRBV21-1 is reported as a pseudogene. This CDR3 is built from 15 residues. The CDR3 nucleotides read TGTGCCCCCGGGACACCTTTCTCTGGGGCCAACGTCCTGACTTTC. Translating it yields CAPGTPFSGANVLTF.

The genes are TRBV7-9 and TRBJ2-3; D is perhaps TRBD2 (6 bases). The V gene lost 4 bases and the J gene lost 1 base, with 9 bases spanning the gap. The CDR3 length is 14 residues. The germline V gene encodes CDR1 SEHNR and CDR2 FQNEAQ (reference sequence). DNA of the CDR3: TGTGCCAGCAGCTCCTTAGCGGGCACAGATACGCAGTATTTT. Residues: CASSSLAGTDTQYF.

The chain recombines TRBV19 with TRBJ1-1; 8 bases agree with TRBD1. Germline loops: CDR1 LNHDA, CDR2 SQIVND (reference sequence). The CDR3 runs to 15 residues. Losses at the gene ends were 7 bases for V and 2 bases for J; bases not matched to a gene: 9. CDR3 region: CASMSQGAGNTEAFF. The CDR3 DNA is TGTGCCAGTATGAGTCAGGGGGCGGGCAACACTGAAGCTTTCTTT.

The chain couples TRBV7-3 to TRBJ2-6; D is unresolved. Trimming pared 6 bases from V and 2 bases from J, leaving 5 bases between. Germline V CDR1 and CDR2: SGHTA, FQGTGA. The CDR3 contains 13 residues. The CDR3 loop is CASRPAGANVLTF. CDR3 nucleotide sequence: TGTGCCAGCAGACCAGCTGGGGCCAACGTCCTGACTTTC. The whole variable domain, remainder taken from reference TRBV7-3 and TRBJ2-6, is GAGVSQTPSNKVTEKGKYVELRCDPISGHTALYWYRQSLGQGPEFLIYFQGTGAADDSGLPNDRFFAVRPEGSVSTLKIQRTERGDSAVYLCASRPAGANVLTFGAGSRLTVL.

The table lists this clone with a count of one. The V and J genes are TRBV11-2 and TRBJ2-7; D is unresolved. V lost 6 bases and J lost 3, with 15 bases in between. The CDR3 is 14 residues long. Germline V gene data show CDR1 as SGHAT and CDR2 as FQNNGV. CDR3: CASRTSKQYYEQYF. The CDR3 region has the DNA TGTGCCAGCAGGACGTCCAAACAGTACTACGAGCAGTACTTC.

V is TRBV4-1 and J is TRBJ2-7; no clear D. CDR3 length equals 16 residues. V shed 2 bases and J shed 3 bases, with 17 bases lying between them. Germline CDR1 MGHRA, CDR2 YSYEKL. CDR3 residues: CASSQYDEETHYEQYF. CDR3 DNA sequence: TGCGCCAGCAGCCAATATGACGAGGAAACTCACTACGAGCAGTACTTC.

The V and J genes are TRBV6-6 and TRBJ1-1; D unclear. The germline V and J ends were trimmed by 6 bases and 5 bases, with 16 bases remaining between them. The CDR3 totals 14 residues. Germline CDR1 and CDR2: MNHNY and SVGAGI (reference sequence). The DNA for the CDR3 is TGTGCCAGCAGGCAGAGGGATCTCGGGACTGAAGCTTTCTTT. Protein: CASRQRDLGTEAFF.

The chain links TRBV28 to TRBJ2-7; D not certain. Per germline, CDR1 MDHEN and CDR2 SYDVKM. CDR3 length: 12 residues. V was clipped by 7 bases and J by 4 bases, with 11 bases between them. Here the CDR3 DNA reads TGTGCCAGCACGGGTCTACATTACGAGCAGTACTTC. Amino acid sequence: CASTGLHYEQYF.

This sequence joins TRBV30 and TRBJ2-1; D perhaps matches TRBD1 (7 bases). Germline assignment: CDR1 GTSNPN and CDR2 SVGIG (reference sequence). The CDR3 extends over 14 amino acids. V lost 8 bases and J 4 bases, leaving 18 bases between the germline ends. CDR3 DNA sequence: TGTGCCCAGAACAGGGGAGGCTTATACAATGAGCAGTTCTTC. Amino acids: CAQNRGGLYNEQFF.

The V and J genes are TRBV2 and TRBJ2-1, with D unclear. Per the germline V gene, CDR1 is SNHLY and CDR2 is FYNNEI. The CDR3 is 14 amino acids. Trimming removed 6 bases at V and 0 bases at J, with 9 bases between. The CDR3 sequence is CASSTQSSYNEQFF. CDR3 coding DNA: TGTGCCAGCAGCACACAGAGCTCCTACAATGAGCAGTTCTTC. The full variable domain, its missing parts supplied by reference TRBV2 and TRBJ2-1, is EPEVTQTPSHQVTQMGQEVILRCVPISNHLYFYWYRQILGQKVEFLVSFYNNEISEKSEIFDDQFSVERPDGSNFTLKIRSTKLEDSAMYFCASSTQSSYNEQFFGPGTRLTVL.

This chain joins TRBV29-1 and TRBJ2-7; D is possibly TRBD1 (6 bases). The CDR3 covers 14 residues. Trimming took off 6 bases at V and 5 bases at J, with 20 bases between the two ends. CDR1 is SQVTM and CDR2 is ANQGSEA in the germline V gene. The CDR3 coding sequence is TGCAGCGTGCTCGAGGCAGGGGTCTACCACGAGCAGTACTTC. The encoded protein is CSVLEAGVYHEQYF.

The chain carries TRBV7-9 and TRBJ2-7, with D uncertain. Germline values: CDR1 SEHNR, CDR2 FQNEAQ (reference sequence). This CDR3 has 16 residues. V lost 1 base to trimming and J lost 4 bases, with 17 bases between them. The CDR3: CASSLVPPAGLYEQYF. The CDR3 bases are TGTGCCAGCAGCTTAGTCCCCCCCGCAGGTTTGTACGAGCAGTACTTC.

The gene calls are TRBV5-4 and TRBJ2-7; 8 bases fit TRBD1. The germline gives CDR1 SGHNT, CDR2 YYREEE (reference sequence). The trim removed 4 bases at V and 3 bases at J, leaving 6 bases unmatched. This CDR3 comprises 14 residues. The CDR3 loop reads CASSSTGGGYEQYF. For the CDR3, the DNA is TGTGCCAGCAGCAGCACAGGGGGAGGCTACGAGCAGTACTTC.

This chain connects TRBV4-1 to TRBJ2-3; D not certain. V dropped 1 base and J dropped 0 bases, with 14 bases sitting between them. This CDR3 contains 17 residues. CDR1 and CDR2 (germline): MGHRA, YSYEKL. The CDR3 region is CASSQGLETQSTDTQYF. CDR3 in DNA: TGCGCCAGCAGCCAAGGACTGGAAACTCAGAGCACAGATACGCAGTATTTT.

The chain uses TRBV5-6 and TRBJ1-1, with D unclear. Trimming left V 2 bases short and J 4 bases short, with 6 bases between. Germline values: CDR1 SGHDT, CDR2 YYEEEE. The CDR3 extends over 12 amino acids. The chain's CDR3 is CASSFGRTEAFF. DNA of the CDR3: TGTGCCAGCAGCTTCGGTCGCACTGAAGCTTTCTTT.

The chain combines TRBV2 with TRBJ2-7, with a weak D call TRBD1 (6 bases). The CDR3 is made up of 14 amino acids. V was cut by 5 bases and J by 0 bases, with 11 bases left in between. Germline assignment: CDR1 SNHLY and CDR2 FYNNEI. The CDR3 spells CASSTGTSSYEQYF. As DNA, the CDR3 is TGTGCCAGCAGTACCGGGACATCCTCCTACGAGCAGTACTTC.

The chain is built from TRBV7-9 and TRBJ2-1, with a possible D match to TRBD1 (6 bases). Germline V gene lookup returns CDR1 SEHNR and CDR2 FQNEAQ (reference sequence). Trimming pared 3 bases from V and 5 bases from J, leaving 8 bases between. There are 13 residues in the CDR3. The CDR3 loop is CASSFPGDNEQFF. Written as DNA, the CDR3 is TGTGCCAGCAGCTTCCCAGGGGACAATGAGCAGTTCTTC.